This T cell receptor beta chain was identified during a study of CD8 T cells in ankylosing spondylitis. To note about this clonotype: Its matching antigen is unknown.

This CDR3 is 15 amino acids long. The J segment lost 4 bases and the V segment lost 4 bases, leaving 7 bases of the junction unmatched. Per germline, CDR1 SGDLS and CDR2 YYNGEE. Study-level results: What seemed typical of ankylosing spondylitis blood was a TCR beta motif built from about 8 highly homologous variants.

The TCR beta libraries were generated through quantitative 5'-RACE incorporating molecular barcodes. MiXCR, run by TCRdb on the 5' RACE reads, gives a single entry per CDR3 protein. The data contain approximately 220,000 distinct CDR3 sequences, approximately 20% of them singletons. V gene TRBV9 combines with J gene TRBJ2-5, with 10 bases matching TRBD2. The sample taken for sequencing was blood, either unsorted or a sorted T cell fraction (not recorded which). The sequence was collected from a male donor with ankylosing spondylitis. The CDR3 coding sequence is TGTGCCAGCAGCCTTATAGCGGGGGGTATAGAGACCCAGTACTTC. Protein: CASSLIAGGIETQYF.